This T cell receptor (beta chain) stems from a study of response to subunit inactivated influenza vaccine. Study observations and caveats: The authors offered the suggestion that each seasonal influenza vaccination recruits few new T cells.

In TCRdb, the RT-PCR reads were re-called with MiXCR into one record per CDR3 protein. The table includes 500,000 or so distinct CDR3 sequences, 16% detected once. Germline V gene data show CDR1 as SGHVS and CDR2 as FQNEAQ. There are 14 residues in the CDR3. V was pared by 0 bases and J by 4 bases, with 4 bases between. Remarks on this clonotype: Antigen unknown.

This receptor was obtained from a man between 50 and 75 years old who received an inactivated influenza vaccine. The chain recombines TRBV7-8 with TRBJ1-6; the D is unclear. This specimen consisted of CD4+ T cells sorted from PBMCs, obtained around 25 months after vaccination. The CDR3 coding sequence is TGTGCCAGCAGCTTAGCGGAGTATAATTCACCCCTCCACTTT. As protein: CASSLAEYNSPLHF.